The TCR beta chain described here comes from a study of read filtering for tumor transcriptome and immune sequencing. This clonotype was detected ten times or more. The CDR3 has 13 residues. The ends were cut back, 3 bases at V and 9 bases at J, with 15 bases in the middle. In germline, CDR1 is SGHTA, CDR2 FQGTGA. From about 400 ng of RNA, a library with molecular barcoded alpha/delta and beta/gamma adaptors was made. One entry per CDR3 protein, called by TCRdb with MiXCR from the reads. The repertoire holds some 40,000 distinct CDR3 sequences, with approximately 14% as singletons. The chain has TRBV7-3 and TRBJ2-7; either TRBD1 or TRBD2 may supply D (5 bases each). This receptor was taken from a donor over 35 with multiple myeloma. Sequenced sample: a population of CD138-negative cells sorted from bone marrow. The CDR3 loop reads CASSFPGTGMQYF. The CDR3 DNA sequence: TGTGCCAGCAGCTTTCCCGGGACGGGCATGCAGTACTTC. The variable domain in full, with the rest retrieved from reference TRBV7-3 and TRBJ2-7, is GAGVSQTPSNKVTEKGKYVELRCDPISGHTALYWYRQSLGQGPEFLIYFQGTGAADDSGLPNDRFFAVRPEGSVSTLKIQRTERGDSAVYLCASSFPGTGMQYFGPGTRLTVT.